This is a list of T cell receptor beta chains from one sample in a study of shared clonotypes between healthy human individuals. Assay: immunoSEQ multiplex PCR; the TCRdb copy retains only in-frame clones and omits some. Of some 2,000,000 clones listed, nearly 97% are singletons. The sample taken for sequencing was naive CD4+ T cells sorted from blood. The receptors come from a young man in good health. Both conserved end residues are part of each CDR3. The D gene is left open where the match is weak. Not all rows give a size; the values are once, few, many and, for expanded clones, a class.

d_call	v_call	clone_size	j_call	cdr3_nt	cdr3_aa
TRBD2	TRBV7-2	.	TRBJ2-3	TGTGCCAGCAGCTTACGGCCTAGCGGGCATAGCACAGATACGCAGTATTTT	CASSLRPSGHSTDTQYF
.	TRBV7-9	.	TRBJ2-5	TGTGCCAGCAGCCCTCGGGAGACCCAGTACTTC	CASSPRETQYF
.	TRBV5-1	.	TRBJ1-3	TGCGCCAGCAGCCTAGAAAGGGGAGGAAACACCATATATTTT	CASSLERGGNTIYF
TRBD2	TRBV5-4	.	TRBJ2-3	TGTGCCAGCAGCCCCGGGGCTAGCGGGGGGTCGATCACAGATACGCAGTATTTT	CASSPGASGGSITDTQYF
.	TRBV21-1	.	TRBJ2-2	TGTGCCAGCAGCATGGGCGGGGTTGCGGTGGAGCTGTTTTTT	CASSMGGVAVELFF
TRBD1	TRBV5-6	.	TRBJ1-5	TGTGCCAGCAGCAGGGGACAGGGGGTCAATCAGCCCCAGCATTTT	CASSRGQGVNQPQHF
.	TRBV30	.	TRBJ2-3	TGTGCCTGGAGTGATCCGGGACCAACCCCCACAGATACGCAGTATTTT	CAWSDPGPTPTDTQYF
TRBD1	TRBV6-6	once	TRBJ2-6	TGTGCCAGCACGGGACAGGGTTTGGCTGGGGCCAACGTCCTGACTTTC	CASTGQGLAGANVLTF
.	TRBV29-1	.	TRBJ1-1	TGCAGCGTTGCCTCGGGGAACACTGAAGCTTTCTTT	CSVASGNTEAFF
.	TRBV5-1	.	TRBJ2-1	TGCGCCAGCAGCTTGGACCAGGACAATGAGCAGTTCTTC	CASSLDQDNEQFF
TRBD1	TRBV19	.	TRBJ1-3	TGTGCCAGTAGTATGACAGGGGCCTTCTCTGGAAACACCATATATTTT	CASSMTGAFSGNTIYF
.	TRBV27	.	TRBJ1-6	TGTGCCAGCAGTTTACAGGGCCCCTATAATTCACCCCTCCACTTT	CASSLQGPYNSPLHF
.	TRBV2	.	TRBJ2-2	TGTGCCAGCAGTGTTCGGACAGCATACACCGGGGAGCTGTTTTTT	CASSVRTAYTGELFF
.	TRBV6-5	.	TRBJ1-2	TGTGCCAGCAGTTCGTCATTTGGCTACACCTTC	CASSSSFGYTF
TRBD1	TRBV5-1	.	TRBJ1-2	TGCGCCAGCAGCCCGCAAACAGGGGCTAACTATGGCTACACCTTC	CASSPQTGANYGYTF
.	TRBV5-6	.	TRBJ2-5	TGTGCCAGCAGCTTAATCGGAGAACTCCAAGAGACCCAGTACTTC	CASSLIGELQETQYF
.	TRBV27	.	TRBJ1-2	TGTGCCAGCAGATATGCCGACAGATATGGCTACACCTTC	CASRYADRYGYTF
.	TRBV11-2	.	TRBJ2-1	TGTGCCAGCAGCTCGGGACTGGAGCTTAACAATGAGCAGTTCTTC	CASSSGLELNNEQFF
.	TRBV4-1	.	TRBJ2-1	TGCGCCAGCAGCCAAGCAAGCGGTCCCCGTGACGGTGAGCAGTTCTTC	CASSQASGPRDGEQFF
TRBD1	TRBV15	.	TRBJ1-4	TGTGCCACCAGCCCGAAGAAACACAGGGGTCACAATGAAAAACTGTTTTTT	CATSPKKHRGHNEKLFF
TRBD2	TRBV5-1	.	TRBJ2-7	TGCGCCAGCAGCGTCGGGACTAGCGGCTCCTACGAGCAGTACTTC	CASSVGTSGSYEQYF
TRBD1	TRBV6-5	.	TRBJ2-6	TGTGCCAGCAGTTACCTACAGGGGTCTGGGGCCAACGTCCTGACTTTC	CASSYLQGSGANVLTF
.	TRBV7-2	.	TRBJ2-2	TGTGCCAGCAGCCCGCCAGGGAGTAACACCGGGGAGCTGTTTTTT	CASSPPGSNTGELFF
TRBD1	TRBV5-1	.	TRBJ1-1	TGCGCCAGCAGCTTGGCCCCGGCAGGGGGGGTGAACACTGAAGCTTTCTTT	CASSLAPAGGVNTEAFF
TRBD2	TRBV13	.	TRBJ2-2	TGTGCCAGCAGCACGACTAGCGGATACACCGGGGAGCTGTTTTTT	CASSTTSGYTGELFF
.	TRBV6-5	.	TRBJ2-5	TGTGCCACTGCGGAGGAGGGCCGGAAGACCCAGTACTTC	CATAEEGRKTQYF
.	TRBV19	.	TRBJ2-1	TGTGCCAGTACGGACAGATCCTCCTACAATGAGCAGTTCTTC	CASTDRSSYNEQFF
TRBD1	TRBV30	.	TRBJ2-1	TGTGCCTGGCAGGGACAGGGGGCGGGAGCGGGATTCGGTGAGCAGTTCTTC	CAWQGQGAGAGFGEQFF
TRBD1	TRBV27	.	TRBJ2-7	TGTGCCACCGGACAGGGGGCGCTGTCCGAGCAGTACTTC	CATGQGALSEQYF
.	TRBV19	.	TRBJ2-2	TGTGCCAGTAGGTGGACTACGAACACCGGGGAGCTGTTTTTT	CASRWTTNTGELFF
.	TRBV5-1	.	TRBJ2-2	TGCGCCAGCAGCTTTAATCCGGGGAACACCGGGGAGCTGTTTTTT	CASSFNPGNTGELFF
.	TRBV6-6	.	TRBJ1-1	TGTGCCAGCAGTGACAGGCGTAGGGAAGCTTTCTTT	CASSDRRREAFF
.	TRBV18	.	TRBJ2-5	TGTGCCAGCTCACCACCGATGGCACAAGAGACCCAGTACTTC	CASSPPMAQETQYF
.	TRBV7-8	.	TRBJ2-1	TGTGCCAGCAGCTTAGGGACACACGCCAATGAGCAGTTCTTC	CASSLGTHANEQFF
.	TRBV4-1	.	TRBJ1-6	TGCGCCAGCAGCCAAGTCTACGGAGGGCGGATTAATTCACCCCTCCACTTT	CASSQVYGGRINSPLHF
.	TRBV10-1	.	TRBJ2-1	TGCGCCAGCGGCTACAACAATGAGCAGTTCTTC	CASGYNNEQFF
.	TRBV18	.	TRBJ1-2	TGTGCCAGCTCGGCTGACATGTCCTATGGCTACACCTTC	CASSADMSYGYTF
.	TRBV2	.	TRBJ2-2	TGTGCCAGCAGTGAGTTTACCAGCCTCATCGGGGAGCTGTTTTTT	CASSEFTSLIGELFF
TRBD1	TRBV11-2	.	TRBJ1-6	TGTGCCAGCAGCTGGGGGTCGGGATGGGACAGGGGCCATAATTCACCCCTCCACTTT	CASSWGSGWDRGHNSPLHF
TRBD2	TRBV30	.	TRBJ2-2	TGTGCCTGGGGGAGCGGGAGTCGTATCACCGGGGAGCTGTTTTTT	CAWGSGSRITGELFF